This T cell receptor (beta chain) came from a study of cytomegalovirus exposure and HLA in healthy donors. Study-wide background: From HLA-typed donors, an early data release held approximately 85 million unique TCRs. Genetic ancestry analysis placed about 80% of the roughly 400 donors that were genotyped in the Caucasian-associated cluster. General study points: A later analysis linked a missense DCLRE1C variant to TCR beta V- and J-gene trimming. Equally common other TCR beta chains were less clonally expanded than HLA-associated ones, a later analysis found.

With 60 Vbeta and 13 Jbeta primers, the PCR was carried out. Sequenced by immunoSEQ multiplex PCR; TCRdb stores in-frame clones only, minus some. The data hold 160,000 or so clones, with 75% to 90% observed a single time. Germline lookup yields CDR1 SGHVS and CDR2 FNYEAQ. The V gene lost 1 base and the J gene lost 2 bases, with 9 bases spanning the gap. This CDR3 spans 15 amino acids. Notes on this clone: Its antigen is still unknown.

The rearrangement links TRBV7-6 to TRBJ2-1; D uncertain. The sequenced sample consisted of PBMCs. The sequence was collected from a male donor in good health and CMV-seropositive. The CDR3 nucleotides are TGTGCCAGCAGCTTAGTTGGAGAGCCCTACAATGAGCAGTTCTTC. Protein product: CASSLVGEPYNEQFF.